The clone carrying this T cell receptor beta chain has at least ten counts. Its specificity is unknown. The V gene end was trimmed by 10 bases and the J gene end by 2 bases; junction bases not matched to a gene: 7. Germline V gene data show CDR1 as MNHNS and CDR2 as SASEGT. The CDR3 loop spans 14 amino acids. This sample was taken from a study of T cells in Graves' hyperthyroidism and ophthalmopathy. General study findings and limits: In validation, the model predicted ophthalmopathy. These predictions came a median 6.5 months before onset.

The investigators amplified TCR beta CDR3 regions from RNA transcripts. Primed by the HTBI set, a first-round RT-PCR was run on the TCR CDR3. TCRdb processed the multiplex PCR reads anew with MiXCR; each CDR3 protein has one entry. The repertoire has some 560,000 distinct CDR3 sequences, 15% to 18% of them found once; the top ten carry 7.3%. The J gene is TRBJ1-3, the V gene TRBV6-1; TRBD1 matches 8 bases. What was sequenced was blood. The receptor's source is a woman in her 30s with Graves' hyperthyroidism. The CDR3 here is CATMGTGTGNTIYF. The DNA of the CDR3 is TGTGCCACCATGGGGACAGGCACTGGAAACACCATATATTTT.